This TCR beta chain was obtained from a study of technical replicates of blood from a few donors. The data were produced by immunoSEQ multiplex PCR, yet TCRdb's version contains in-frame clones alone and is incomplete. The sample shows about 79,000 clones, about nine tenths of them seen only once. Trimming shortened V by 1 base and J by 3 bases, and 5 bases separated the two germline ends. This CDR3 spans 12 amino acids. The V gene's germline CDR1 is GTSNPN and CDR2 SVGIG (reference sequence). The sequenced sample consisted of T cells isolated from PBMCs. This receptor was obtained from a human donor in good health. Some clones in this sample may be carry-over from other donors' samples. J is TRBJ2-3 and V is TRBV30; D gene unclear. The CDR3 reads CAWSALTDTQYF. In nucleotides, the CDR3 is TGTGCCTGGAGTGCGTTAACAGATACGCAGTATTTT.